These 24 T cell receptor beta chains share one sample of origin, sequenced in a study of Graves' ophthalmopathy and Graves' hyperthyroidism. RNA transcripts yielded amplified TCR beta CDR3 regions. The workflow started with a first-round RT-PCR run with HTBI primers and then moved on to a second-round multiplex PCR. In TCRdb, the multiplex PCR reads were re-called with MiXCR into one record per CDR3 protein. The data show about 640,000 distinct CDR3 sequences, with 35% to 50% seen just once and 2.5% to 3.5% held by the top ten. Sequencing used peripheral blood. The receptors were sampled from an adult man with Graves' ophthalmopathy.

This clonotype was recorded many times. V usage is TRBV7-2 and J usage is TRBJ2-5, with a tentative D call TRBD2 (5 bases). There are 16 residues in the CDR3. Per germline, CDR1 SGHTA and CDR2 FQGNSA. V dropped 3 bases and J dropped 0 bases, with 14 bases sitting between them. CDR3 coding DNA: TGTGCCAGCAGCTTGAATGCGGGCCCTTACCAAGAGACCCAGTACTTC. This encodes CASSLNAGPYQETQYF.

The V call is TRBV10-3, the J call TRBJ1-6; D remains unclear. In germline, CDR1 is ENHRY, CDR2 SYGVKD. The CDR3 covers 10 residues. With 6 bases removed from V and 9 bases from J, the gap between germline ends came to 3 bases. CDR3 in DNA: TGTGCCATCAGGGGTTCACCCCTCCACTTT. The encoded protein is CAIRGSPLHF.

The chain carries TRBV19 and TRBJ1-2; weak D call: TRBD1 (5 bases). Trimming took off 9 bases at V and 2 bases at J, with 13 bases between the two ends. The CDR3 runs to 13 residues. Per the germline V gene, CDR1 is LNHDA and CDR2 is SQIVND (reference sequence). CDR3 in DNA: TGTGCCAGCAGACCCAGGGCAAACTATGGCTACACCTTC. This sequence encodes CASRPRANYGYTF. The full variable domain, its missing parts supplied by reference TRBV19 and TRBJ1-2, is DGGITQSPKYLFRKEGQNVTLSCEQNLNHDAMYWYRQDPGQGLRLIYYSQIVNDFQKGDIAEGYSVSREKKESFPLTVTSAQKNPTAFYLCASRPRANYGYTFGSGTRLTVV.

The rearrangement links TRBV4-2 to TRBJ2-2, with 11 bases lining up with TRBD2. The germline V gene encodes CDR1 LGHNA and CDR2 YNFKEQ. The junction had 6 bases not matched to a gene; V was cut back by 1 base and J by 8 bases. This CDR3 has 16 residues. The CDR3 here is CASSQVTSGSLGELFF. CDR3 DNA sequence: TGTGCCAGCAGCCAAGTAACTAGCGGGAGTTTGGGGGAGCTGTTTTTT.

The chain has TRBV29-1 and TRBJ1-4; no firm D call. Germline V gene data show CDR1 as SQVTM and CDR2 as ANQGSEA. The CDR3 is 12 residues long. The CDR3 is CSSEYRREKLFF. The DNA for the CDR3 is TGCAGTTCTGAGTACCGACGGGAAAAACTGTTTTTT.

The chain has TRBV6-1 and TRBJ2-5, with 9 bases aligning to TRBD2. The length of the CDR3 is 16 residues. The germline CDR1 and CDR2 sequences are MNHNS and SASEGT. J lost 3 bases, V lost 5 bases, and 10 bases had no gene match. The CDR3: CASSTTRGGEEETQYF. CDR3 coding DNA: TGTGCCAGCAGTACGACTCGCGGGGGGGAAGAAGAGACCCAGTACTTC.

This clonotype was found once. A read error may account for a junction end that differs from germline. The chain uses TRBV7-2 and TRBJ2-5, with 7 bases matching TRBD1. From germline, CDR1 is SGHTA and CDR2 FQGNSA. This CDR3 spans 13 amino acids. The CDR3 DNA is TGTGCCAGCAGCCCAGGGACAGCCTACGAGCAGTGCTTC. Translated, it gives CASSPGTAYEQCF.

This clonotype was detected once. The V and J genes are TRBV20-1 and TRBJ1-6; maybe TRBD1 (5 bases). This CDR3 is 14 amino acids long. Germline V CDR1 and CDR2: DFQATT, SNEGSKA (reference sequence). Between the trimmed V and J ends, which lost 4 bases and 6 bases, there was a span of 13 bases. The CDR3 DNA reads as TGCAGTGCTACTAGCGGGGCGGGTAATTCACCCCTCCACTTT. Protein sequence: CSATSGAGNSPLHF.

V is TRBV5-6 and J is TRBJ2-3, with 7 bases that match TRBD2. V trimming: 1 base; J trimming: 2 bases; junction bases outside the gene matches: 10. Germline CDR1 SGHDT, CDR2 YYEEEE. The CDR3 consists of 17 residues. The CDR3 region is CASSLKLATALTDTQYF. The DNA for the CDR3 is TGTGCCAGCAGCTTGAAACTAGCGACCGCTCTCACAGATACGCAGTATTTT.

The chain carries TRBV7-9 and TRBJ1-4; TRBD1 is a possible D gene (6 bases). The CDR3 is 15 amino acids. Germline V CDR1 and CDR2: SEHNR, FQNEAQ (reference sequence). With 10 bases removed from V and 5 bases from J, the gap between germline ends came to 20 bases. The CDR3 protein is CATQGRRTNNEKLFF. CDR3 bases: TGTGCCACCCAGGGGAGACGGACTAACAATGAAAAACTGTTTTTT.

This rearrangement joins TRBV7-9 to TRBJ1-4, with TRBD1 as a possible D gene (5 bases). In germline, CDR1 is SEHNR, CDR2 FQNEAQ (reference sequence). Between the trimmed V and J ends, which lost 1 base and 3 bases, there was a span of 12 bases. This CDR3 comprises 16 residues. CDR3 in amino acids: CASSLGGGGANEKLFF. The CDR3 nucleotides read TGTGCCAGCAGCTTAGGTGGTGGGGGTGCTAATGAAAAACTGTTTTTT.

This clonotype was observed many times. The CDR3: CASSPGTGFNYGYTF. The CDR3 DNA reads TGTGCCAGCAGCCCGGGGACAGGATTTAACTATGGCTACACCTTC. The rearrangement links TRBV5-8 to TRBJ1-2, with 8 bases that match TRBD1. The trim removed 4 bases at V and 1 base at J, leaving 6 bases unmatched. Germline CDR1 and CDR2: SGHTS and YDEGEE. The length of the CDR3 is 15 residues.

This chain uses TRBV29-1 with TRBJ1-4; D is perhaps TRBD1 (6 bases). The CDR3 extends over 14 amino acids. V lost 4 bases and J lost 8, with 17 bases in between. The germline CDR1 and CDR2 sequences are SQVTM and ANQGSEA. The CDR3 DNA sequence: TGCAGCGTTGTTGATTTGGGGGGGCGCGAAAAACTGTTTTTT. Its translation is CSVVDLGGREKLFF.

Details on this clonotype: The junction and the germline gene differ at one end; a read error may be behind it. The chain links TRBV5-6 to TRBJ1-5; D is undetermined. CDR1 SGHDT and CDR2 YYEEEE come from the germline V gene. The CDR3 spans 15 residues. CDR3: CAGSLGPGGNQPQHF. Here the CDR3 DNA reads TGTGCCGGCAGCTTGGGTCCCGGCGGCAATCAGCCCCAGCATTTT.

There are many counts of this clonotype. The chain is built from TRBV7-3 and TRBJ1-6; perhaps TRBD1 as D (5 bases). The CDR3 runs 14 residues. With 4 bases removed from V and 4 bases from J, the gap between germline ends came to 8 bases. The germline V gene encodes CDR1 SGHTA and CDR2 FQGTGA. The CDR3 spells CASSSGPYNSPLHF. Here the CDR3 DNA reads TGTGCCAGCAGCTCGGGACCTTATAATTCACCCCTCCACTTT.

CDR3 region: CAISDNRDGYTF. The CDR3 DNA reads TGTGCCATCAGTGACAACAGGGACGGCTACACCTTC. The V and J genes are TRBV10-3 and TRBJ1-2; D may be TRBD1 (6 bases). In germline, CDR1 is ENHRY, CDR2 SYGVKD. V lost 3 bases, J lost 8 bases, and 10 bases lay in between. CDR3 length: 12 residues.

This clonotype came up many times. V gene TRBV7-3 combines with J gene TRBJ2-7; D might be TRBD2 (6 bases). V lost 5 bases and J lost 7, with 15 bases in between. The CDR3 runs to 13 residues. Germline assignment: CDR1 SGHTA and CDR2 FQGTGA. The CDR3, as DNA: TGTGCCAGCAGCGCAGGGTCTGGGGGGGAGCAGTACTTC. Amino acids: CASSAGSGGEQYF.

This clonotype was observed at least ten times. The chain recombines TRBV25-1 with TRBJ2-5; weak D call: TRBD1 (5 bases). V lost 4 bases, J lost 2 bases, and 14 bases lay in between. The CDR3 totals 15 residues. Germline V gene data show CDR1 as MGHDK and CDR2 as SYGVNS. Here the CDR3 reads CASSAAGKGQETQYF. The CDR3, as DNA: TGTGCCAGCAGTGCCGCAGGGAAGGGACAAGAGACCCAGTACTTC.

The chain has TRBV11-2 and TRBJ1-2; D uncertain. The V end was cut by 5 bases, the J end by 4 bases, with 23 bases between. Germline lookup yields CDR1 SGHAT and CDR2 FQNNGV. The CDR3 is 17 amino acids. The CDR3 here is CASSPTDRGTAGYGYTF. CDR3 bases: TGTGCCAGCAGCCCAACAGATCGCGGCACGGCTGGCTATGGCTACACCTTC.

This clonotype was seen ten or more times. The chain uses TRBV7-9 and TRBJ1-4; D not certain. This CDR3 is 14 amino acids long. V was shortened by 5 bases and J by 8 bases, with 15 bases between the two germline ends. Germline values: CDR1 SEHNR, CDR2 FQNEAQ (reference sequence). The CDR3 protein is CASSPKSSWEKLFF. Here the CDR3 DNA reads TGTGCCAGCAGCCCAAAGTCGTCGTGGGAAAAACTGTTTTTT.

This clonotype was seen at least ten times. The CDR3 reads CASSADRGGNQPQHF. CDR3 bases: TGTGCCAGCAGCGCGGACAGGGGAGGCAATCAGCCCCAGCATTTT. The chain is built from TRBV7-2 and TRBJ1-5, with 9 bases fitting TRBD1. The CDR3 extends over 15 amino acids. CDR1 is SGHTA and CDR2 is FQGNSA in the germline V gene. After removal of 5 bases from V and 2 bases from J, the junction contained 4 bases not matched to a gene.

Ten or more counts support this clonotype. The J gene is TRBJ2-5, the V gene TRBV14; D unclear. CDR3 length equals 15 residues. The germline gives CDR1 SGHDN, CDR2 FVKESK. Trimming shortened V by 4 bases and J by 2 bases, and 14 bases separated the two germline ends. In DNA form, the CDR3 reads TGTGCCAGCAGCCGGCCCCTCGGCAGTCAAGAGACCCAGTACTTC. Its protein is CASSRPLGSQETQYF.

The table lists this clonotype with many counts. The rearrangement links TRBV12-5 to TRBJ2-5; D not certain. V was cut by 1 base and J by 5 bases, with 5 bases left in between. This CDR3 contains 12 residues. CDR1 is LGHNT and CDR2 is FRNRAP in the germline V gene. CDR3 DNA sequence: TGTGCTAGTGGTTTGGATGGGGAGACCCAGTACTTC. Encoded protein: CASGLDGETQYF.

The chain joins TRBV7-9 to TRBJ1-6, with TRBD1 matching 7 bases. This CDR3 is 15 amino acids long. The germline CDR1 and CDR2 sequences are SEHNR and FQNEAQ (reference sequence). After removal of 5 bases from V and 10 bases from J, the junction contained 11 bases not matched to a gene. The CDR3 nucleotides read TGTGCCAGCAGCCCGCCCGGACAGGATGGATCACCCCTCCACTTT. As protein: CASSPPGQDGSPLHF.